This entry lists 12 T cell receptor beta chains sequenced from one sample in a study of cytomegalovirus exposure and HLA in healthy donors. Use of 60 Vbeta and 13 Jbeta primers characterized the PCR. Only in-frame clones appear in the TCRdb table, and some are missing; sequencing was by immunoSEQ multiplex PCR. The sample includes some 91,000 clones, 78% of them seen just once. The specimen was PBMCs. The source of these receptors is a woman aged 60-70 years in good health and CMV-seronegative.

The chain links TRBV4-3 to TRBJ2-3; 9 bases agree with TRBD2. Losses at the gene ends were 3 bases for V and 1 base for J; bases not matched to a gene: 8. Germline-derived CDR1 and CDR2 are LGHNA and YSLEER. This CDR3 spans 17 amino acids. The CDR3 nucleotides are TGCGCCAGCAGCCAGAGAGGCTTAGCGGGAGGCACAGATACGCAGTATTTT. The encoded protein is CASSQRGLAGGTDTQYF.

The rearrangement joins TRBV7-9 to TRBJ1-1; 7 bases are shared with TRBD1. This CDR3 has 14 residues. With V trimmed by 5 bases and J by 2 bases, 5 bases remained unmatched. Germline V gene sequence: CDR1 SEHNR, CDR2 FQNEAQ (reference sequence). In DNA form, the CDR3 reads TGTGCCAGCAGCACCCGGGACAGTAACACTGAAGCTTTCTTT. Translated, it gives CASSTRDSNTEAFF.

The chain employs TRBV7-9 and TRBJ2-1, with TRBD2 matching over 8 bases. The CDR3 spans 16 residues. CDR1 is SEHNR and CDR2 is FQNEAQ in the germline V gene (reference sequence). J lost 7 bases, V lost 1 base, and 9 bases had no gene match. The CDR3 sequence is CASSLVSGGARNEQFF. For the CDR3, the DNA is TGTGCCAGCAGCTTAGTCTCCGGGGGGGCTCGTAATGAGCAGTTCTTC.

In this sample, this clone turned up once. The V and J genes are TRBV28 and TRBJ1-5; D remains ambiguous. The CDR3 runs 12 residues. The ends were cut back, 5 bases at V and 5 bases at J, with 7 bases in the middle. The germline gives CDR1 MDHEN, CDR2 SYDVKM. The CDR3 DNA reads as TGTGCCAGCAGTCCCCCAGATCAGCCCCAGCATTTT. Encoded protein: CASSPPDQPQHF.

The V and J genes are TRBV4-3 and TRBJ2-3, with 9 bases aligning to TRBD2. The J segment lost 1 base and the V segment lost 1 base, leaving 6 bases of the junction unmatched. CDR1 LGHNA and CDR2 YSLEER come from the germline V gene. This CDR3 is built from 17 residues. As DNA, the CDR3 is TGCGCCAGCAGCCAAGTAACTAGCGGGTCCCGCACAGATACGCAGTATTTT. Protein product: CASSQVTSGSRTDTQYF.

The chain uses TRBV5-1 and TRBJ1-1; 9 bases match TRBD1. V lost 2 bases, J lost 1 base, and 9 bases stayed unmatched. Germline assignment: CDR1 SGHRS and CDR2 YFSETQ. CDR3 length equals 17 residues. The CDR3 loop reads CASSFTIQGAPNTEAFF. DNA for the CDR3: TGCGCCAGCAGCTTTACCATACAGGGGGCTCCGAACACTGAAGCTTTCTTT.

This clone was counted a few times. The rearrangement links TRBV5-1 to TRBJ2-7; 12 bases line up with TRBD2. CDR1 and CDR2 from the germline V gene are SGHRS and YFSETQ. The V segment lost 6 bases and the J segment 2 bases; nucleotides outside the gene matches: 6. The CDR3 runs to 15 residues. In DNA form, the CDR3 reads TGCGCCAGCAAACGGACTAGCGGGAATACCTACGAGCAGTACTTC. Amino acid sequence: CASKRTSGNTYEQYF.

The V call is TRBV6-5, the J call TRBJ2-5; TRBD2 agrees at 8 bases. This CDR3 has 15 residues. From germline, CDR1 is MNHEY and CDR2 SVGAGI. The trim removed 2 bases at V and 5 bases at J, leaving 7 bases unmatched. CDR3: CASSYGTGRGETQYF. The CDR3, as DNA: TGTGCCAGCAGTTACGGTACCGGGAGGGGGGAGACCCAGTACTTC.

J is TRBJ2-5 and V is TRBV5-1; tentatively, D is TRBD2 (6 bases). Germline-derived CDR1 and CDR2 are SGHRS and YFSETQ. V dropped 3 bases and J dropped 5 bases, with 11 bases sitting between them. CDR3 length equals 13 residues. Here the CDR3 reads CASSSGERETQYF. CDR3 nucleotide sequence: TGCGCCAGCAGCTCGGGGGAGAGGGAGACCCAGTACTTC.

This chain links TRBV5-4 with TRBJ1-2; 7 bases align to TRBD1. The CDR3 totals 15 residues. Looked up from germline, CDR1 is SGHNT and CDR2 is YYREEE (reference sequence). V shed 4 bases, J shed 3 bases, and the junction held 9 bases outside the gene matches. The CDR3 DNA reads TGTGCCAGCAGCCTGGAGGGACAGAAGTACTATGGCTACACCTTC. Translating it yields CASSLEGQKYYGYTF.

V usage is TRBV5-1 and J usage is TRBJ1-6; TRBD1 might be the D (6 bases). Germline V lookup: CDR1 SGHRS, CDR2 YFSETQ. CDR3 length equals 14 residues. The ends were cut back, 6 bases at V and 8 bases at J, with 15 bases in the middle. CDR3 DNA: TGCGCCAGCAAGGAAGGGGGAATAGATTCACCCCTCCACTTT. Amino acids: CASKEGGIDSPLHF.

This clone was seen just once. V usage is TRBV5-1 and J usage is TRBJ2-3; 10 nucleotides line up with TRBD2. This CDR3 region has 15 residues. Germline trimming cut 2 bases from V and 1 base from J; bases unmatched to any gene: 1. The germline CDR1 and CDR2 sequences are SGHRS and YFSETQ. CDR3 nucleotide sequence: TGCGCCAGCAGCTTTCTAGCGGGGGGCACAGATACGCAGTATTTT. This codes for CASSFLAGGTDTQYF.